Sequencing of this T cell receptor beta chain was carried out in a study of blood T cell repertoires in COVID-19 (dated by TCRdb to between 2020 and 2021). With respect to the entire study: Samples covering the acute and convalescent phases of COVID-19 were provided by collaborators in the United States, Italy and Spain. Subjects who had been exposed to COVID-19, were actively infected with it, or had recovered from it provided the deeply sampled blood TCRbeta repertoires that made up the dataset. The material from the prospective study consisted of cDNA or gDNA derived from T cells, B-cell-depleted T cells, or PBMCs. The repertoires were released in a freely available public database meant as a resource for research on the immune response to SARS-CoV-2. Where available, HLA class I and class II types were taken from metadata supplied by the sample provider and were not determined by assay-based typing. The samples were drawn from the first 160 participants of the ongoing ImmuneRACE study and from 950 to 1,500 subjects provided by 6 global collaborators. Nearly every sample came with metadata listing a de-identified subject ID, COVID-19 status, age in years and sex. The investigation overall reported the following: Clinical and demographic metadata were provided uncurated, with the amount varying by source and participant.

As concerns this clone: Its antigen specificity is not known. No per-base quality is available; no much larger clone lies one base away.

Whole blood was collected in K2EDTA tubes by collaborating institutions according to the institutions' own protocols. For TCRbeta analysis, collaborators shipped samples in one of three forms: frozen whole blood, isolated PBMCs, or DNA extracted from either of those sample types. The junction shows trimming of 7 bases on V and 3 bases on J, plus 9 bases between the germline ends. Including the terminal cysteine and phenylalanine, the CDR3 comprises 13 residues. Solely the CDR3 DNA is kept, with 39 bases framed from the first base. CDR1 and CDR2, per the germline V gene (reference sequence), are MNHEY and SMNVEV. TCRbeta CDR3 regions were amplified from genomic DNA by means of the immunoSEQ Assay, a bias-controlled multiplex PCR. On the study's bioinformatics: Nucleated cell counts per sample were estimated from amplification of reference gene primers within the assay. Sequence reads were collapsed and filtered to measure the absolute abundance of every unique TCRbeta CDR3 rearrangement. For each sample, productive Simpson clonality was calculated as the square root of Simpson's diversity index across productive rearrangements. TCRdb holds this immuneACCESS table with in-frame rearrangements only. Some clones are missing; in checked studies, unresolved V genes explain under half, and the rest has no known cause. V, J and clone size reflect that table, while D and trimming were determined from the DNA. This sample comprises hundreds of thousands of clones, about 80% of them detected only once. The ten top clones hold under 2% of the sample.

The sequenced sample was peripheral blood. The clonotype originates from a woman aged 80 or over with acute or convalescent COVID-19. The chain is made from TRBV27 and TRBJ2-2; TRBD2 might be the D gene, on 6 matching bases. The CDR3 region: CASIGGDTGELFF. The base sequence is TGTGCCAGCATCGGGGGAGACACCGGGGAGCTGTTTTTT.